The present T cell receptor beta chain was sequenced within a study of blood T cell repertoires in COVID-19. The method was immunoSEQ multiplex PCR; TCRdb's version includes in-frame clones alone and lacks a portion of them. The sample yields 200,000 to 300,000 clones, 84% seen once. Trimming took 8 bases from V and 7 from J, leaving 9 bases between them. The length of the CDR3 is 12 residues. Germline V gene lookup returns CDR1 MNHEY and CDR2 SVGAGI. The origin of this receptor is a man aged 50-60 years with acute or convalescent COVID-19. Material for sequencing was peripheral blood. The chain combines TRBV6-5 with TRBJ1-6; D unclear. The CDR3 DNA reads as TGTGCCAGCGAGGTCGGGAATTCACCCCTCCACTTT. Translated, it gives CASEVGNSPLHF.